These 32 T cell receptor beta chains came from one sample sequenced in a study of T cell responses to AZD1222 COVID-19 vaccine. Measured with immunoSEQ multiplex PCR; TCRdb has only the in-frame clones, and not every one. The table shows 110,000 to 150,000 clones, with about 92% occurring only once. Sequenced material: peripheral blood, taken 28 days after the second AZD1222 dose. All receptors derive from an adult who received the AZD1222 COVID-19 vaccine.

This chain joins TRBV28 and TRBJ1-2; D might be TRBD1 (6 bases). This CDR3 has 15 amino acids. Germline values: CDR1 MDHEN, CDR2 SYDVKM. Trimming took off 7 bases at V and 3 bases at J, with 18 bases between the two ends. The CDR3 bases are TGTGCCAGCACCCCCTCCGCTACAGGGTACTATGGCTACACCTTC. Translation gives CASTPSATGYYGYTF.

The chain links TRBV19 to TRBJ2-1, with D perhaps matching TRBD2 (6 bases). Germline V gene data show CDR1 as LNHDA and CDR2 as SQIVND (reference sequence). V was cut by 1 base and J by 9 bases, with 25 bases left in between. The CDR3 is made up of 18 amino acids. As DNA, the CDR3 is TGTGCCAGTAGTATAGCCTGGGGGGTACAGGCCCCACCGGTTGAGCAGTTCTTC. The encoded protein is CASSIAWGVQAPPVEQFF.

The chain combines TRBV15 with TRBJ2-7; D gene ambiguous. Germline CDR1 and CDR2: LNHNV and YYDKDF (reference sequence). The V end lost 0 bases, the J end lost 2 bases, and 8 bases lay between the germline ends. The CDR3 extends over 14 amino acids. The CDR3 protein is CATSRDNRAYEQYF. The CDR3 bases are TGTGCCACCAGCAGAGATAACAGAGCCTACGAGCAGTACTTC.

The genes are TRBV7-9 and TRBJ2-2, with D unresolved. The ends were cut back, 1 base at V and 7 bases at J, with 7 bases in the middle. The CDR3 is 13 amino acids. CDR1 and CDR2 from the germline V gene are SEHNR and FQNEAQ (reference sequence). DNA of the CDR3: TGTGCCAGCAGCTTAGAAACGGGCGGGGAGCTGTTTTTT. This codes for CASSLETGGELFF. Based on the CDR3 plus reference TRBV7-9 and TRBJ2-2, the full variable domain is DTGVSQNPRHKITKRGQNVTFRCDPISEHNRLYWYRQTLGQGPEFLTYFQNEAQLEKSRLLSDRFSAERPKGSFSTLEIQRTEQGDSAMYLCASSLETGGELFFGEGSRLTVL.

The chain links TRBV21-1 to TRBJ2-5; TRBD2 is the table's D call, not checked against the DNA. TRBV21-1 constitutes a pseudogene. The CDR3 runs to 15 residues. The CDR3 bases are TGTGCCAGCATCCAACCCGGACTAGTGGTAGAGACCCAGTACTTC. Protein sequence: CASIQPGLVVETQYF.

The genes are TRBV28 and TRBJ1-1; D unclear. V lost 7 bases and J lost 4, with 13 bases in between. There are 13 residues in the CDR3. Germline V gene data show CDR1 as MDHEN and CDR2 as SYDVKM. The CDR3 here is CASTPGEVTEAFF. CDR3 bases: TGTGCCAGCACCCCTGGAGAGGTCACTGAAGCTTTCTTT.

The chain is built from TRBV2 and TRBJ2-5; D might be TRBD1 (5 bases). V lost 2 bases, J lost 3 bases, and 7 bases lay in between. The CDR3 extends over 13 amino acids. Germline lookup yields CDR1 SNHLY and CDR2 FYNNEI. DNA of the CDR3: TGTGCCAGCAGTGAACAGGGAAAAGAGACCCAGTACTTC. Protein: CASSEQGKETQYF. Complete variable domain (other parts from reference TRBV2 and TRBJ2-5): EPEVTQTPSHQVTQMGQEVILRCVPISNHLYFYWYRQILGQKVEFLVSFYNNEISEKSEIFDDQFSVERPDGSNFTLKIRSTKLEDSAMYFCASSEQGKETQYFGPGTRLLVL.

The CDR3 nucleotides are TGTGCCAGCAGCCAGCTCCGGGGGGAAGGGGGACTAGAATTTGTCCACAATGAGCAGTTCTTC. The encoded protein is CASSQLRGEGGLEFVHNEQFF. The V call is TRBV3-1 (or the pseudogene TRBV3-2), the J call TRBJ2-1; 8 bases map to TRBD2. The trim removed 3 bases at V and 5 bases at J, leaving 24 bases unmatched. CDR1 LGHDT and CDR2 YNNKEL come from the germline V gene (reference sequence). The CDR3 has 21 amino acids.

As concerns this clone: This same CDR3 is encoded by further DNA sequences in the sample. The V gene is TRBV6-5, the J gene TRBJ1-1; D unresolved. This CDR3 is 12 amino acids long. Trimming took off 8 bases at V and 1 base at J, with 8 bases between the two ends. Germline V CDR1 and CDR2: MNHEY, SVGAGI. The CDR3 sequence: CASSGRNTEAFF. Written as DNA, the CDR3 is TGTGCCAGCTCCGGCAGGAACACTGAAGCTTTCTTT.

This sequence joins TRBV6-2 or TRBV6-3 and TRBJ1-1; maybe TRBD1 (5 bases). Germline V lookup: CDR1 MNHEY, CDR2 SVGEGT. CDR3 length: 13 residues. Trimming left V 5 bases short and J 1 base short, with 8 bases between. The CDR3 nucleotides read TGTGCCAGCAGTCGCAGGGAGAACACTGAAGCTTTCTTT. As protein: CASSRRENTEAFF.

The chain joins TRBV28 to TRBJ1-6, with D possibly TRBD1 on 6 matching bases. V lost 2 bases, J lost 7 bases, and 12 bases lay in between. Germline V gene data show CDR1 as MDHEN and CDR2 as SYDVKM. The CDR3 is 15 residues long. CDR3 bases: TGTGCCAGCAGTTTAGGGGGCAGTTTAAATTCACCCCTCCACTTT. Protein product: CASSLGGSLNSPLHF.

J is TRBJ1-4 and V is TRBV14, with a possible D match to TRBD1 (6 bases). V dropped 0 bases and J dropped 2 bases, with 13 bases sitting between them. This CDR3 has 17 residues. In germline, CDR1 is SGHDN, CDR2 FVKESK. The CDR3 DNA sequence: TGTGCCAGCAGCCAAGAGACCAGGGGTTGGACTAATGAAAAACTGTTTTTT. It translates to CASSQETRGWTNEKLFF.

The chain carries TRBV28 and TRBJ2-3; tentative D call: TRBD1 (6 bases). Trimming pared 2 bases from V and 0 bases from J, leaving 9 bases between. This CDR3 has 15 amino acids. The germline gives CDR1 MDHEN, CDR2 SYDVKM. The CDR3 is CASSLRTASTDTQYF. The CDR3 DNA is TGTGCCAGCAGTTTAAGGACAGCAAGCACAGATACGCAGTATTTT.

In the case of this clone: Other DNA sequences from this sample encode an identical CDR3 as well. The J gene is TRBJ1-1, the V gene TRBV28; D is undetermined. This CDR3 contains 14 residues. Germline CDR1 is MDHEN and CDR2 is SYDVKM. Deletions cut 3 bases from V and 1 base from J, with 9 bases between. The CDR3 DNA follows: TGTGCCAGCAGTTTCCGGACGGGGAACACTGAAGCTTTCTTT. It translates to CASSFRTGNTEAFF. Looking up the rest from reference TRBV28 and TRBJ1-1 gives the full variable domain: DVKVTQSSRYLVKRTGEKVFLECVQDMDHENMFWYRQDPGLGLRLIYFSYDVKMKEKGDIPEGYSVSREKKERFSLILESASTNQTSMYLCASSFRTGNTEAFFGQGTRLTVV.

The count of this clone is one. The CDR3 coding sequence is TGTGCCTGGCAGGGGGCCTCGGTCCTCAGAACCACTGAAGCTTTCTTT. Protein: CAWQGASVLRTTEAFF. The rearrangement links TRBV30 to TRBJ1-1, with TRBD1 matching over 8 bases. The CDR3 length is 16 residues. Germline lookup yields CDR1 GTSNPN and CDR2 SVGIG (reference sequence). V lost 5 bases to trimming and J lost 4 bases; unmatched junction nucleotides: 15.

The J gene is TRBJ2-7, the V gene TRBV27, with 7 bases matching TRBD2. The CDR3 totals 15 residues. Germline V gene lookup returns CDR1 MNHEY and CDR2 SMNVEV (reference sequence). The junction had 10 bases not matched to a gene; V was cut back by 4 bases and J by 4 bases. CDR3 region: CASSSPVTSRYEQYF. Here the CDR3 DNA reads TGTGCCAGCAGTTCGCCCGTGACTAGCAGGTACGAGCAGTACTTC.

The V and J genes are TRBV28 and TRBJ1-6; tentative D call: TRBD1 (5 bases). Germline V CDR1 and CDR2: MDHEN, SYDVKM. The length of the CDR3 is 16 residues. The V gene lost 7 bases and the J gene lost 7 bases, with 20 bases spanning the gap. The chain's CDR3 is CASNTGGKGGNSPLHF. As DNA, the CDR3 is TGTGCCAGCAACACGGGGGGAAAGGGTGGGAATTCACCCCTCCACTTT.

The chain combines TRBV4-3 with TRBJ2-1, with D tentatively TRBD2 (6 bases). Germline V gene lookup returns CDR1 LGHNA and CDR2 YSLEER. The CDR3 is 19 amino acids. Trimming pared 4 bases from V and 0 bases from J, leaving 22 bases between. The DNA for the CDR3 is TGCGCCAGCAGCCGAGAGCCTTACTTAGCGGCTCGCTCCTACAATGAGCAGTTCTTC. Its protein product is CASSREPYLAARSYNEQFF.

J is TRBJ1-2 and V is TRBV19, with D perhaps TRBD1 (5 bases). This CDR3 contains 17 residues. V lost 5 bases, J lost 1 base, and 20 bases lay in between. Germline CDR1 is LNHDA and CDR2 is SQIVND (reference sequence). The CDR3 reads CASSGLWGDPINYGYTF. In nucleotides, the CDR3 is TGTGCCAGTAGTGGTCTCTGGGGGGACCCTATTAACTATGGCTACACCTTC.

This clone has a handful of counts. CDR3 sequence (DNA): TGTGCCAGCAGCTTAGGTCTAGCGGGCTCCTACGAGCAGTACTTC. Its translation: CASSLGLAGSYEQYF. The genes are TRBV7-9 and TRBJ2-7, with 8 bases fitting TRBD2. With 1 base clipped from V and 0 bases from J, the junction kept 2 bases outside the gene matches. Germline loops: CDR1 SEHNR, CDR2 FQNEAQ (reference sequence). This CDR3 has 15 amino acids.

CDR3 coding DNA: TGTGCCAGCAGCTTTAAAGGGGAAGCAGATACGCAGTATTTT. Protein sequence: CASSFKGEADTQYF. The V and J genes are TRBV5-4 and TRBJ2-3; TRBD1 might be the D (5 bases). This CDR3 contains 14 residues. V lost 2 bases and J 4 bases, leaving 11 bases between the germline ends. CDR1 and CDR2 (germline): SGHNT, YYREEE (reference sequence).

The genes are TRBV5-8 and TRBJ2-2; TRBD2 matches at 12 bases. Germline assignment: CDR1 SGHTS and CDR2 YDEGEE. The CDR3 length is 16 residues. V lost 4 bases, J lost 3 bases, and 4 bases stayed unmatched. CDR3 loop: CASSPRLAGDTGELFF. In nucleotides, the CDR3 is TGTGCCAGCAGCCCTAGACTAGCGGGAGACACCGGGGAGCTGTTTTTT. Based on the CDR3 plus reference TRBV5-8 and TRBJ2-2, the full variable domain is EAGVTQSPTHLIKTRGQQATLRCSPISGHTSVYWYQQALGLGLQFLLWYDEGEERNRGNFPPRFSGRQFPNYSSELNVNALELEDSALYLCASSPRLAGDTGELFFGEGSRLTVL.

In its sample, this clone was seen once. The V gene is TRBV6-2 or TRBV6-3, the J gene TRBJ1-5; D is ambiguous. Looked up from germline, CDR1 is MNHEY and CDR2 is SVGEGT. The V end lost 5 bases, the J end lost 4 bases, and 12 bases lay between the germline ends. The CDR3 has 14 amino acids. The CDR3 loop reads CASSTGSMNQPQHF. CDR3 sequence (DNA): TGTGCCAGCAGTACGGGGTCGATGAATCAGCCCCAGCATTTT.

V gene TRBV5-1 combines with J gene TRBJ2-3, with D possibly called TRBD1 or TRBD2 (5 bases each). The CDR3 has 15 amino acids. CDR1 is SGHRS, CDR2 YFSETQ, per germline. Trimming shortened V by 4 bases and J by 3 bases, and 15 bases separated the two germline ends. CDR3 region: CASSLWQGATDTQYF. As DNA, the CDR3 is TGCGCCAGCAGCCTTTGGCAGGGAGCGACAGATACGCAGTATTTT.

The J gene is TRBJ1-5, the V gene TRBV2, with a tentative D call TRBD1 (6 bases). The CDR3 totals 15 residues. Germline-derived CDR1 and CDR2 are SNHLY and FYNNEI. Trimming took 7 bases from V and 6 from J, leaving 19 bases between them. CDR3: CASTLGRTVVQPQHF. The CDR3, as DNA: TGTGCCAGCACTCTAGGAAGGACAGTGGTTCAGCCCCAGCATTTT. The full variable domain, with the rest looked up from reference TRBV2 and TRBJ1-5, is EPEVTQTPSHQVTQMGQEVILRCVPISNHLYFYWYRQILGQKVEFLVSFYNNEISEKSEIFDDQFSVERPDGSNFTLKIRSTKLEDSAMYFCASTLGRTVVQPQHFGDGTRLSIL.

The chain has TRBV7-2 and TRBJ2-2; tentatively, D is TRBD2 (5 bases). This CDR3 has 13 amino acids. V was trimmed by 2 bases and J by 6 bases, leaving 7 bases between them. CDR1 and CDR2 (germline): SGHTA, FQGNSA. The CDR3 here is CASSLTGAGELFF. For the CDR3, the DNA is TGTGCCAGCAGCTTAACCGGGGCCGGGGAGCTGTTTTTT.

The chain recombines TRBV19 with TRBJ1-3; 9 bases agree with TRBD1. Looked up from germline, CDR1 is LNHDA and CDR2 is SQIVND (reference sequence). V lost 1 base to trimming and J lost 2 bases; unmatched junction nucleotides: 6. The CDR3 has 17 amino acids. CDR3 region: CASSIVGQGVAGNTIYF. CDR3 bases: TGTGCCAGTAGTATAGTGGGACAGGGAGTTGCTGGAAACACCATATATTTT.

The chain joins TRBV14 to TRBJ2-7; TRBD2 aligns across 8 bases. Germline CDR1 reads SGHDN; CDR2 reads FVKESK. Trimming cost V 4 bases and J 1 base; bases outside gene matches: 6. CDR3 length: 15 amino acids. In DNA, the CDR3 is TGTGCCAGCAGCCCCGGGGGGGCGCTTTCCTACGAGCAGTACTTC. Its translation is CASSPGGALSYEQYF.

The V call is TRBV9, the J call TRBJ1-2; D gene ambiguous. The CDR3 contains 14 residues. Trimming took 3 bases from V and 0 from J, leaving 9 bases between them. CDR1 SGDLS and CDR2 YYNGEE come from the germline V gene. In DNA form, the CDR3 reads TGTGCCAGCAGCGGACGGTCGACTAACTATGGCTACACCTTC. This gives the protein CASSGRSTNYGYTF.

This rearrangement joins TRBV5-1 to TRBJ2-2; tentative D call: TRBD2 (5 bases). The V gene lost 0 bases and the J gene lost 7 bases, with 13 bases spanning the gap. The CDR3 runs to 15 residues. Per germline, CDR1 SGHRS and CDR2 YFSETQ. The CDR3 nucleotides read TGCGCCAGCAGCTTGGTGGCTAGCTTAGGCGGGGAGCTGTTTTTT. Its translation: CASSLVASLGGELFF.

The CDR3 DNA sequence: TGTGCCAGCAGCTTGACTAGCCCCACGGGGTACAATGAGCAGTTCTTC. This codes for CASSLTSPTGYNEQFF. The J gene is TRBJ2-1, the V gene TRBV5-5; maybe TRBD2 (6 bases). V lost 1 base, J lost 4 bases, and 15 bases lay in between. The germline gives CDR1 SGHKS, CDR2 YYEKEE (reference sequence). This CDR3 is built from 16 residues.

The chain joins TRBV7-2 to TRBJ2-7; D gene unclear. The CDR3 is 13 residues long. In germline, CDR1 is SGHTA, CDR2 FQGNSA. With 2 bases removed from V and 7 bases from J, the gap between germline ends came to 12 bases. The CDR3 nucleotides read TGTGCCAGCAGCTTATCCCGGCGGAGAGAGCAGTACTTC. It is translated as CASSLSRRREQYF.